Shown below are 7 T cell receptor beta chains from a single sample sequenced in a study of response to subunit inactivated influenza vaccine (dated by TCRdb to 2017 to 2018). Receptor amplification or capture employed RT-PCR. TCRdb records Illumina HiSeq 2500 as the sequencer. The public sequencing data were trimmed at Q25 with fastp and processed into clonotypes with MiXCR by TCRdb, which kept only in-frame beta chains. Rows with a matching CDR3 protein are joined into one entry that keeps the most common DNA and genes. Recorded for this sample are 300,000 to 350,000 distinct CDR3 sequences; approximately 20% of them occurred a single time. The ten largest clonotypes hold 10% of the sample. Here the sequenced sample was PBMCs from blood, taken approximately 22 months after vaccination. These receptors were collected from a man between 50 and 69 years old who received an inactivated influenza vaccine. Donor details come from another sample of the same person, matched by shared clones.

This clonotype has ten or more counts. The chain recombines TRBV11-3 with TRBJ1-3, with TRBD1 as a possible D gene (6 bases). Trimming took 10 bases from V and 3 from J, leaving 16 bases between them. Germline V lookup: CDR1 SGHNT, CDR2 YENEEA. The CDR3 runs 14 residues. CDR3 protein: CATHRESVGNTIYF. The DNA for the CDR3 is TGTGCCACTCACAGGGAATCGGTTGGAAACACCATATATTTT.

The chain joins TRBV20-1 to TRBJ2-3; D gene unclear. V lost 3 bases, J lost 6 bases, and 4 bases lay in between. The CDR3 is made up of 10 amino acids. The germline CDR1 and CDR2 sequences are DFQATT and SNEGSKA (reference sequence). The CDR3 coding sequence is TGCAGTGCTAGCGAGGATACGCAGTATTTT. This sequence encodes CSASEDTQYF.

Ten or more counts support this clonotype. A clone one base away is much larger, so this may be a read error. This CDR3 reads CASSLTGFGYTF. In DNA, the CDR3 is TGTGCCAGCAGTTTAACAGGGTTTGGCTACACCTTC. The chain links TRBV7-9 to TRBJ1-2, with a weak D call TRBD1 (6 bases). Trimming removed 6 bases at V and 7 bases at J, with 12 bases between. This CDR3 spans 12 amino acids. Germline CDR1 SEHNR, CDR2 FQNEAQ (reference sequence).

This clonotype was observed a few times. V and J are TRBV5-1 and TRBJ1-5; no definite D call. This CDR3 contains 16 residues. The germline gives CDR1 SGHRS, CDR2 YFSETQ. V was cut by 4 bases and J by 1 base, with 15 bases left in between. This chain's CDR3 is CASSPGVPGSNQPQHF. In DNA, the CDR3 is TGCGCCAGCAGCCCCGGGGTCCCTGGGAGCAATCAGCCCCAGCATTTT.

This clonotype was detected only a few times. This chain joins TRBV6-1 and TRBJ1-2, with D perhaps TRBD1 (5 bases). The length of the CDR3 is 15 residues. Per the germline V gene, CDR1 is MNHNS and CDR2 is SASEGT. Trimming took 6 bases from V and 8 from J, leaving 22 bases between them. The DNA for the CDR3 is TGTGCCAGCAGCAAAGGTTGGCAGGGCGGGAGCGGCTACACCTTC. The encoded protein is CASSKGWQGGSGYTF.

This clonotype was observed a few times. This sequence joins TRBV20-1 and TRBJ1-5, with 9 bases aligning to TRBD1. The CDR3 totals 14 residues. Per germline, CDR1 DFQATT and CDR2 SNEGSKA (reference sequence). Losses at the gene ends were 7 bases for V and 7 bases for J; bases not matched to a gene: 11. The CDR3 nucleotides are TGCAGTGGCCTACAGGGGGCCCTAGGACAGCCCCAGCATTTT. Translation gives CSGLQGALGQPQHF.

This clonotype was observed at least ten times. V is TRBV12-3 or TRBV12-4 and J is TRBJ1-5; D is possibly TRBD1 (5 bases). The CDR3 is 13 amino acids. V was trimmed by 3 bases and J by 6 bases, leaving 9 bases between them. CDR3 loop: CASSLRGFQPQHF. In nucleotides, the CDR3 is TGTGCCAGCAGTTTGCGGGGGTTTCAGCCCCAGCATTTT.